The 19 T cell receptor beta chains reported below all come from one sample, sequenced in a study of memory CD4+ T cells and cytomegalovirus serostatus. Assay used: immunoSEQ multiplex PCR; TCRdb lists only in-frame clones, some missing. The data show tens of thousands of clones, roughly 80% seen once. Single viable CD3+CD4+CD8-CD45RO+ cells were sorted as the memory CD4+ T cells. Sequencing used memory CD4+ T cells from blood. These receptors all stem from an adult in good health and CMV-seronegative.

The rearrangement joins TRBV5-1 to TRBJ1-2, with D maybe TRBD1 (5 bases). The CDR3 runs to 12 residues. V lost 4 bases, J lost 4 bases, and 8 bases lay in between. Germline CDR1 SGHRS, CDR2 YFSETQ. CDR3 in DNA: TGCGCCAGCAGCCCGGACACCTATGGCTACACCTTC. As protein: CASSPDTYGYTF. Complete variable domain (other parts from reference TRBV5-1 and TRBJ1-2): KAGVTQTPRYLIKTRGQQVTLSCSPISGHRSVSWYQQTPGQGLQFLFEYFSETQRNKGNFPGRFSGRQFSNSRSEMNVSTLELGDSALYLCASSPDTYGYTFGSGTRLTVV.

The rearrangement joins TRBV27 to TRBJ2-3; D is unclear. CDR1 is MNHEY and CDR2 is SMNVEV in the germline V gene (reference sequence). CDR3 length equals 16 residues. V dropped 5 bases and J dropped 6 bases, with 21 bases sitting between them. The CDR3 sequence: CASSLRLGPYTDTQYF. CDR3 DNA sequence: TGTGCCAGCAGTCTACGCCTAGGACCCTATACCGATACGCAGTATTTT.

The CDR3 nucleotides read TGTGCCAGCAGCGGGAGGGGATCGGGTGAGCAGTACTTC. Amino acids: CASSGRGSGEQYF. The rearrangement uses TRBV7-9 and TRBJ2-7; 7 nucleotides agree with TRBD2. V lost 5 bases and J lost 7; bases outside the gene matches: 8. Germline CDR1 SEHNR, CDR2 FQNEAQ (reference sequence). The CDR3 extends over 13 amino acids.

The genes are TRBV27 and TRBJ2-1; 14 nucleotides agree with TRBD2. Germline loops: CDR1 MNHEY, CDR2 SMNVEV (reference sequence). V shed 4 bases, J shed 3 bases, and the junction held 14 bases outside the gene matches. The CDR3 consists of 20 residues. CDR3 coding DNA: TGTGCCAGCAGTTCTTACCCCGACCCCGGGACTAGCGGGAGCTACAATGAGCAGTTCTTC. It is translated as CASSSYPDPGTSGSYNEQFF.

This chain uses TRBV14 with TRBJ2-1; TRBD1 might be the D (6 bases). Germline-derived CDR1 and CDR2 are SGHDN and FVKESK. The CDR3 is 14 residues long. The germline V and J ends were trimmed by 2 bases and 4 bases, with 9 bases remaining between them. The chain's CDR3 is CASSQLQGYNEQFF. DNA of the CDR3: TGTGCCAGCAGCCAACTACAGGGTTACAATGAGCAGTTCTTC.

The genes are TRBV15 and TRBJ2-7, with 14 positions matching TRBD2. V was clipped by 3 bases and J by 3 bases; unmatched bases: 4. The CDR3 sequence is 16 residues long. Germline lookup yields CDR1 LNHNV and CDR2 YYDKDF (reference sequence). CDR3 bases: TGTGCCACCAGCAGTCCGGGACTAGCGGGAGTCTACGAGCAGTACTTC. The encoded protein is CATSSPGLAGVYEQYF.

The chain has TRBV19 and TRBJ2-2, with 8 bases fitting TRBD1. Germline V lookup: CDR1 LNHDA, CDR2 SQIVND (reference sequence). Germline trimming cut 10 bases from V and 4 bases from J; bases unmatched to any gene: 5. The CDR3 sequence is 13 residues long. The CDR3 is CATGQGGTGELFF. CDR3 in DNA: TGTGCCACCGGACAGGGAGGCACCGGGGAGCTGTTTTTT.

The chain is built from TRBV5-3 and TRBJ2-5, with D unclear. TRBV5-3 is an open reading frame, and its role is uncertain. Trimming took off 6 bases at V and 5 bases at J, with 11 bases between the two ends. The CDR3 contains 12 residues. The CDR3 DNA follows: TGTGCCAGAACCCGAAGGGTTGAGACCCAGTACTTC. The encoded protein is CARTRRVETQYF.

This chain links TRBV2 with TRBJ1-4; TRBD1 agrees at 9 bases. In germline, CDR1 is SNHLY, CDR2 FYNNEI. Trimming took 4 bases from V and 8 from J; bases not matched to a gene: 5. This CDR3 has 14 residues. The CDR3 bases are TGTGCCAGCAGTGTGGACAGGGGACAAGAAAAACTGTTTTTT. As protein: CASSVDRGQEKLFF.

This clone was found once. The gene calls are TRBV14 and TRBJ1-4, with 11 nucleotides matching TRBD1. Germline V gene data show CDR1 as SGHDN and CDR2 as FVKESK. CDR3 length: 15 amino acids. Trimming took 4 bases from V and 7 from J; bases not matched to a gene: 5. This chain's CDR3 is CASSPDRGRFEKLFF. The CDR3 region has the DNA TGTGCCAGCAGCCCGGACAGGGGGCGCTTTGAAAAACTGTTTTTT.

V usage is TRBV5-4 and J usage is TRBJ2-1; D perhaps matches TRBD1 (5 bases). The germline V gene encodes CDR1 SGHNT and CDR2 YYREEE (reference sequence). The CDR3 loop spans 13 amino acids. V lost 0 bases, J lost 7 bases, and 8 bases lay in between. CDR3 region: CASSLVGANEQFF. The DNA for the CDR3 is TGTGCCAGCAGCTTGGTAGGGGCGAATGAGCAGTTCTTC.

The table lists this clone with a few counts. The V and J genes are TRBV19 and TRBJ1-5; D not resolved. Between the trimmed V and J ends, which lost 1 base and 6 bases, there was a span of 10 bases. The CDR3 is 14 residues long. Germline V CDR1 and CDR2: LNHDA, SQIVND (reference sequence). DNA for the CDR3: TGTGCCAGTAGTATAGCCCCGAACTCTCAGCCCCAGCATTTT. This translates into CASSIAPNSQPQHF.

This clone was counted a single time. J is TRBJ2-1 and V is TRBV30; the D gene is possibly TRBD2 (6 bases). The V and J ends lost 4 bases and 13 bases respectively, with 14 bases between them. The germline V gene encodes CDR1 GTSNPN and CDR2 SVGIG (reference sequence). CDR3 length equals 11 residues. The CDR3 region is CAWITEGRQFF. The CDR3 region has the DNA TGTGCCTGGATAACGGAGGGCCGACAGTTCTTC. Variable domain in full (rest from reference TRBV30 and TRBJ2-1): SQTIHQWPATLVQPVGSPLSLECTVEGTSNPNLYWYRQAAGRGLQLLFYSVGIGQISSEVPQNLSASRPQDRQFILSSKKLLLSDSGFYLCAWITEGRQFFGPGTRLTVL.

The chain is built from TRBV9 and TRBJ2-1, with no clear D. The CDR3 totals 12 residues. Germline V gives CDR1 SGDLS, CDR2 YYNGEE. With 4 bases removed from V and 6 bases from J, the gap between germline ends came to 8 bases. The CDR3 bases are TGTGCCAGCAGCTCACACTTCAATGAGCAGTTCTTC. It translates to CASSSHFNEQFF.

The V gene is TRBV23-1, the J gene TRBJ2-2; a possible D gene is TRBD2 (7 bases). TRBV23-1 is an ORF, and what it does is uncertain. The CDR3 extends over 20 amino acids. Trimming took off 11 bases at V and 4 bases at J, with 35 bases between the two ends. The CDR3 reads CAARPQRGSRGLVITGELFF. For the CDR3, the DNA is TGCGCCGCCCGACCTCAGAGGGGGTCTCGTGGACTAGTAATCACCGGGGAGCTGTTTTTT.

Judged by abundance, this clone is medium-sized. This chain uses TRBV19 with TRBJ1-1; D is unclear. This CDR3 spans 14 amino acids. The germline V gene has CDR1 LNHDA and CDR2 SQIVND (reference sequence). Trimming pared 5 bases from V and 2 bases from J, leaving 12 bases between. CDR3 sequence reads: CASSDAIGNTEAFF. DNA of the CDR3: TGTGCCAGTAGTGACGCTATCGGAAACACTGAAGCTTTCTTT.

Only one count was recorded for this clone. The genes are TRBV5-1 and TRBJ1-4, with 11 bases aligning to TRBD1. V trimming: 4 bases; J trimming: 8 bases; junction bases outside the gene matches: 10. Germline-derived CDR1 and CDR2 are SGHRS and YFSETQ. CDR3 size: 16 residues. CDR3 amino acids: CASSPDRGHSEEKLFF. The CDR3 DNA reads as TGCGCCAGCAGCCCGGACAGGGGGCACTCCGAGGAAAAACTGTTTTTT.

V usage is TRBV28 and J usage is TRBJ2-7; D is uncertain. The CDR3 contains 16 residues. V was cut by 7 bases and J by 0 bases, with 19 bases left in between. Germline CDR1 is MDHEN and CDR2 is SYDVKM. The CDR3 sequence: CASTPVAPRRSYEQYF. The CDR3 region has the DNA TGTGCCAGCACCCCGGTGGCCCCAAGGCGCTCCTACGAGCAGTACTTC.

The chain links TRBV5-1 to TRBJ2-2; D ambiguous. CDR3 length equals 13 residues. Germline V gene lookup returns CDR1 SGHRS and CDR2 YFSETQ. With 2 bases removed from V and 6 bases from J, the gap between germline ends came to 8 bases. CDR3 sequence: CASSFTASGELFF. DNA of the CDR3: TGCGCCAGCAGCTTTACCGCATCCGGGGAGCTGTTTTTT.